The T cell receptor (beta chain) described here comes from a study of human T cells and chemical hapten exposure. About the study: Patients, predominantly female, presented with alopecia areata, totalis or universalis.

The CDR3 totals 16 residues. Trimming took 7 bases from V and 1 from J, leaving 23 bases between them. Germline-derived CDR1 and CDR2 are SQVTM and ANQGSEA. General study points: Patch test score rose with PT1 expanded TCR count, significant at thresholds 8, 16 and 32, not 4.

The time point: patch test 2, 6 weeks after DPC sensitization. This sample's treatment: therapeutic diphenylcyclopropenone sensitization with weekly scalp DPC. MiXCR was run by TCRdb on the RACE reads, yielding one entry per CDR3 protein. The table lists 95,000 or so distinct CDR3 sequences, approximately 10% of them singletons. Of note for this clonotype: Its antigen is not known.

The source is a woman aged 40 to 49 with alopecia areata. Some clones in this sample may be carry-over from other donors' samples. The gene calls are TRBV29-1 and TRBJ2-7, with D perhaps matching TRBD1 (5 bases). Sequenced material: whole blood, taken in connection with sensitization to the hapten diphenylcyclopropenone (DPC). Here the CDR3 reads CSALLAGNPLSYEQYF. The CDR3 region has the DNA TGCAGCGCCCTTCTGGCAGGGAATCCATTATCCTACGAGCAGTACTTC.